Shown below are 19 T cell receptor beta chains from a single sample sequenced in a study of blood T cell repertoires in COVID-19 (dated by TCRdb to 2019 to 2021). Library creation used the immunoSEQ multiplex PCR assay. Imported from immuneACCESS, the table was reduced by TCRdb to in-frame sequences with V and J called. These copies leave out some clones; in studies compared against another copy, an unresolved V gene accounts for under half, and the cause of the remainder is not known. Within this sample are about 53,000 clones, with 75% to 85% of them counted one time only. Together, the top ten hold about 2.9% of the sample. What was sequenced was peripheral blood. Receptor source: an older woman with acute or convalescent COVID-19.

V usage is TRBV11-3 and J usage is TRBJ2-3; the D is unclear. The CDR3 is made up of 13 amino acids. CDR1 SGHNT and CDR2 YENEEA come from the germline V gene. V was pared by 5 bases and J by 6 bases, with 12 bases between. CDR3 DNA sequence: TGTGCCAGCAGCGCGACGGGTCAGGATACGCAGTATTTT. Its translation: CASSATGQDTQYF.

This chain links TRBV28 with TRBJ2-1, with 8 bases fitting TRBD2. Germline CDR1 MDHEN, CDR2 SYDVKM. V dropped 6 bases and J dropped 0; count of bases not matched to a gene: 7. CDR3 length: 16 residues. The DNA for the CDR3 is TGTGCCAGCAGGACAGCGGGGGCCCACTCCTACAATGAGCAGTTCTTC. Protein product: CASRTAGAHSYNEQFF.

The CDR3 nucleotides are TGTGCCAGCAGTGCAACCGGGACAGGGGTAGAGACCCAGTACTTC. Translating gives CASSATGTGVETQYF. The chain uses TRBV5-6 and TRBJ2-5; 10 bases are a match to TRBD1. CDR1 is SGHDT and CDR2 is YYEEEE in the germline V gene. The CDR3 spans 15 residues. Trimming cost V 5 bases and J 4 bases; bases outside gene matches: 8.

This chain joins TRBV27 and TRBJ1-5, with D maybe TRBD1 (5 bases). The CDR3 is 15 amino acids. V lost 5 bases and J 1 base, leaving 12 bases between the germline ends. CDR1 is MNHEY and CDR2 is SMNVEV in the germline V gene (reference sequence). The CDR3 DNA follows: TGTGCCAGCAGTCCCCGTAAGGGGAGCAATCAGCCCCAGCATTTT. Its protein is CASSPRKGSNQPQHF.

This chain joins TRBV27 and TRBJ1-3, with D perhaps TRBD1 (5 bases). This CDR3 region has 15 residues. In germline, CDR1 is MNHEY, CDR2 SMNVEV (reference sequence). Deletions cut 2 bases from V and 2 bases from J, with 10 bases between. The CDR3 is CASSLNRGPGNTIYF. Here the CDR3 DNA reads TGTGCCAGCAGTTTAAATAGGGGTCCTGGAAACACCATATATTTT.

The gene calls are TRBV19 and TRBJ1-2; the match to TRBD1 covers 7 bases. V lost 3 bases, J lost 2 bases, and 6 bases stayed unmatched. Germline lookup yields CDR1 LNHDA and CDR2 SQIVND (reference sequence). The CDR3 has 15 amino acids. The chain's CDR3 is CASSMRTGGNYGYTF. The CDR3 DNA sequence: TGTGCCAGTAGTATGAGGACAGGCGGAAACTATGGCTACACCTTC.

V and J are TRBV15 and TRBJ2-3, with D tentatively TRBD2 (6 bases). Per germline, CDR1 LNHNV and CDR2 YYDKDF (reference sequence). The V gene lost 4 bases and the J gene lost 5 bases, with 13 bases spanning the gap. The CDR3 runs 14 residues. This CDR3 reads CATSKRRDEDTQYF. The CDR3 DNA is TGTGCCACCAGCAAGCGGCGGGACGAAGATACGCAGTATTTT.

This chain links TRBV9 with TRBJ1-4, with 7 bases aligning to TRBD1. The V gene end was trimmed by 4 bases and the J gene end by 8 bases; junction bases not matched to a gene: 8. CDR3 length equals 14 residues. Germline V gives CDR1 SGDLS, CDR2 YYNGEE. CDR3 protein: CASSPRQGGEKLFF. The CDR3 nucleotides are TGTGCCAGCAGCCCTCGACAGGGAGGAGAAAAACTGTTTTTT.

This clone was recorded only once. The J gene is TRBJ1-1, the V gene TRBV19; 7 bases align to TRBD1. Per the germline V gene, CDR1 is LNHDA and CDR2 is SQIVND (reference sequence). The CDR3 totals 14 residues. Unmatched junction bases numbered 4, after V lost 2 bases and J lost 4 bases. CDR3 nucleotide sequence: TGTGCCAGTAGTATAACTAGGACAGGCACTGAAGCTTTCTTT. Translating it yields CASSITRTGTEAFF. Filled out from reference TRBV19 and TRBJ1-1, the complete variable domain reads DGGITQSPKYLFRKEGQNVTLSCEQNLNHDAMYWYRQDPGQGLRLIYYSQIVNDFQKGDIAEGYSVSREKKESFPLTVTSAQKNPTAFYLCASSITRTGTEAFFGQGTRLTVV.

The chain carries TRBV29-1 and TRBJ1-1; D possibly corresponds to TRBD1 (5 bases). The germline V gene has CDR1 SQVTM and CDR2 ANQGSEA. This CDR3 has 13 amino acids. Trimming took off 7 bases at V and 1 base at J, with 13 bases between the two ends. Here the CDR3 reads CSGRPGGNTEAFF. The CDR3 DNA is TGCAGCGGGCGGCCGGGGGGGAACACTGAAGCTTTCTTT.

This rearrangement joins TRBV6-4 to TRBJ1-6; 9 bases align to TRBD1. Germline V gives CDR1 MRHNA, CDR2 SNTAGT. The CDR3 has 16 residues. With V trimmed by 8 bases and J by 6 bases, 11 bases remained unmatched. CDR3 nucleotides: TGTGCCAGCTCCCACAGGGGGCGTCTAACTAATTCACCCCTCCACTTT. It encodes CASSHRGRLTNSPLHF.

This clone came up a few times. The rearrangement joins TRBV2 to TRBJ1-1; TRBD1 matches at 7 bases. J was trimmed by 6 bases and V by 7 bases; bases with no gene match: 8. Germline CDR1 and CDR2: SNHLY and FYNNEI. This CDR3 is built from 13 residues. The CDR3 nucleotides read TGTGCCAGCATTAGACAGGGAGGAGCTGAAGCTTTCTTT. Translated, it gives CASIRQGGAEAFF. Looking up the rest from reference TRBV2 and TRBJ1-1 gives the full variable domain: EPEVTQTPSHQVTQMGQEVILRCVPISNHLYFYWYRQILGQKVEFLVSFYNNEISEKSEIFDDQFSVERPDGSNFTLKIRSTKLEDSAMYFCASIRQGGAEAFFGQGTRLTVV.

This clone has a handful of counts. CDR3 sequence reads: CASRGDRRSTEAFF. The CDR3 nucleotides are TGTGCCAGCAGGGGGGACAGGAGATCCACTGAAGCTTTCTTT. This chain links TRBV2 with TRBJ1-1; 8 nucleotides line up with TRBD1. The CDR3 is made up of 14 amino acids. Germline V CDR1 and CDR2: SNHLY, FYNNEI. V trimming: 6 bases; J trimming: 4 bases; junction bases outside the gene matches: 7.

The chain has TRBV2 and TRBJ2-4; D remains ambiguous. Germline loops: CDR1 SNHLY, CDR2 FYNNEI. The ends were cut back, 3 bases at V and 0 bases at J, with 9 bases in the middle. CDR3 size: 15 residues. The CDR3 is CASSDQALAKNIQYF. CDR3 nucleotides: TGTGCCAGCAGTGATCAGGCTTTAGCCAAAAACATTCAGTACTTC.

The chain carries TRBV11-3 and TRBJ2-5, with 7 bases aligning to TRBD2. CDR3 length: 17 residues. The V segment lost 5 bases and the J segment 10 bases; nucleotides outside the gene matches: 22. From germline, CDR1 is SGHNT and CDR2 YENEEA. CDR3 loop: CASSPGGSSESARIQYF. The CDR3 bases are TGTGCCAGCAGCCCCGGGGGGTCTAGCGAGTCCGCGAGGATCCAGTACTTC.

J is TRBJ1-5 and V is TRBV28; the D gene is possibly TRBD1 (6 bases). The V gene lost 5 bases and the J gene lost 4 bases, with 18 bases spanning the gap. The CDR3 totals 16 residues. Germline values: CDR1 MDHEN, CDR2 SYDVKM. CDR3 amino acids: CASSPLRAGANQPQHF. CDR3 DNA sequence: TGTGCCAGCAGTCCCCTGCGGGCGGGGGCTAATCAGCCCCAGCATTTT.

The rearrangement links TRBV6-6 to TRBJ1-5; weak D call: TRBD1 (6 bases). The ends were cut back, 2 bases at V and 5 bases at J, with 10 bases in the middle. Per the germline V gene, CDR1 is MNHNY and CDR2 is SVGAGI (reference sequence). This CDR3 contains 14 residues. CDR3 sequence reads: CASSYKQGYQPQHF. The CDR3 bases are TGTGCCAGCAGTTACAAACAGGGATATCAGCCCCAGCATTTT.

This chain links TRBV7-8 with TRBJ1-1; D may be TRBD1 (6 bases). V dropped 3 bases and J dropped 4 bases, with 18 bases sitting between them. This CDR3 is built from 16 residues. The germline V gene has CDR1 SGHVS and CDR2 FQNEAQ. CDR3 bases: TGTGCCAGCAGCTTGGGACATCCCGGAGTGGGCACTGAAGCTTTCTTT. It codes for CASSLGHPGVGTEAFF.

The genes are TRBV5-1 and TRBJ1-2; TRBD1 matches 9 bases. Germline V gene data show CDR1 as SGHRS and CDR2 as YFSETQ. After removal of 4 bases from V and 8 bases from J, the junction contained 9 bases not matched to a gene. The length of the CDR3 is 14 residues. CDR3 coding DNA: TGCGCCAGCAGCCCCCTGGGACAGGGTGGAGGCTACACCTTC. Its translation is CASSPLGQGGGYTF.